The text below deals with one TCR beta chain. This sample is part of a study of blood T cell repertoires in COVID-19. This study enrolled people aged 18 to 89 from around 26 US geographic areas. Only in-frame clones appear in the TCRdb table, and some are missing; sequencing was by immunoSEQ multiplex PCR. The sample shows roughly 250,000 clones, 70% to 90% of them seen only once. The germline V gene has CDR1 LNHDA and CDR2 SQIVND (reference sequence). There are 16 residues in the CDR3. J lost 3 bases, V lost 7 bases, and 11 bases had no gene match. Specimen: PBMCs or T cells enriched from blood (not recorded which). This chain uses TRBV19 with TRBJ1-3, with 8 bases lining up with TRBD1. This TCR came from a woman in her thirties or forties with acute COVID-19. CDR3 sequence (DNA): TGTGCCAGTACTACCAGCCGCAGGGGGCTTGGAAACACCATATATTTT. Protein: CASTTSRRGLGNTIYF.